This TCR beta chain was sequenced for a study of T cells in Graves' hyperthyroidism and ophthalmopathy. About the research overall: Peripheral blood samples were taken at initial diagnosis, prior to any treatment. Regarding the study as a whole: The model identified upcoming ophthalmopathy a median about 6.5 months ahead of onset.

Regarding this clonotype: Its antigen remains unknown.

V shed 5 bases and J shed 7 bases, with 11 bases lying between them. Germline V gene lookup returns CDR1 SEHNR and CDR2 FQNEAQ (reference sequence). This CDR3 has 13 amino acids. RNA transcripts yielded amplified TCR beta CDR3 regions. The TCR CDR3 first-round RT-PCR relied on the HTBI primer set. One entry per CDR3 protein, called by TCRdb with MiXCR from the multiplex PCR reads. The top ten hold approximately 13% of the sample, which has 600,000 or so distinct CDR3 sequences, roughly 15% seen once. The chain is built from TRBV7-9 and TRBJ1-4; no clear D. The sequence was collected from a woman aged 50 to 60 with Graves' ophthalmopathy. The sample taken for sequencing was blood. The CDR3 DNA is TGTGCCAGCAGCCCACCACGTGGTGAAAAACTGTTTTTT. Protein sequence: CASSPPRGEKLFF.